The next 13 T cell receptor beta chains were all read from a single sample in a study of CD8 T cells in ankylosing spondylitis. From the 5' RACE reads, TCRdb called clonotypes with MiXCR, one entry per CDR3 protein. The sample consists of about 360,000 distinct CDR3 sequences, approximately 20% of them appearing once. The specimen sequenced was blood, either unsorted or a sorted T cell fraction (not recorded which). These receptors all stem from a male donor with ankylosing spondylitis or in good health (not recorded which).

CDR3 amino acids: CASSVERGGSTDTQYF. CDR3 sequence (DNA): TGTGCCAGCAGCGTAGAGCGGGGGGGCAGCACAGATACGCAGTATTTT. The chain uses TRBV9 and TRBJ2-3; 10 nucleotides line up with TRBD2. Germline trimming cut 0 bases from V and 0 bases from J; bases unmatched to any gene: 1. Germline V gene data show CDR1 as SGDLS and CDR2 as YYNGEE. This CDR3 contains 16 residues.

The genes are TRBV20-1 and TRBJ2-5, with 10 nucleotides matching TRBD1. The CDR3 has 16 amino acids. The J segment lost 5 bases and the V segment lost 0 bases, leaving 9 bases of the junction unmatched. The germline gives CDR1 DFQATT, CDR2 SNEGSKA (reference sequence). The CDR3 sequence is CSARDTGQGPHETQYF. The CDR3 DNA reads TGCAGTGCTAGAGATACGGGACAGGGGCCCCATGAGACCCAGTACTTC.

The rearrangement links TRBV4-1 to TRBJ1-1; TRBD1 aligns across 7 bases. Germline-derived CDR1 and CDR2 are MGHRA and YSYEKL. The length of the CDR3 is 15 residues. V lost 1 base and J lost 8; bases outside the gene matches: 10. CDR3 DNA: TGCGCCAGCAGCCAAGGAACCCGAACAGGGGAGGAAGCTTTCTTT. Its protein is CASSQGTRTGEEAFF.

V usage is TRBV20-1 and J usage is TRBJ2-7; the D is unclear. The CDR3 extends over 17 amino acids. Germline V gene data show CDR1 as DFQATT and CDR2 as SNEGSKA (reference sequence). With 3 bases removed from V and 3 bases from J, the gap between germline ends came to 24 bases. The CDR3 DNA reads as TGCAGTGCTAGCCCCGATTCGCCAACCGATCTTAACTACGAGCAGTACTTC. Its protein is CSASPDSPTDLNYEQYF.

This chain uses TRBV12-3 or TRBV12-4 with TRBJ2-7, with TRBD1 matching over 12 bases. With 4 bases clipped from V and 6 bases from J, the junction kept 4 bases outside the gene matches. The CDR3 loop spans 14 amino acids. The CDR3 protein is CASSWGTGGGEQYF. The CDR3 bases are TGTGCCAGCAGTTGGGGGACAGGGGGCGGCGAGCAGTACTTC.

The chain recombines TRBV20-1 with TRBJ2-5; D possibly corresponds to TRBD1 (6 bases). The CDR3 has 17 residues. Trimming shortened V by 3 bases and J by 5 bases, and 25 bases separated the two germline ends. Germline V gives CDR1 DFQATT, CDR2 SNEGSKA (reference sequence). CDR3 bases: TGCAGTGCTAGGAACCGGACAGCCTATCTGATATGGGAGACCCAGTACTTC. It codes for CSARNRTAYLIWETQYF.

A few counts support this clonotype. This rearrangement joins TRBV20-1 to TRBJ2-1; 8 bases align to TRBD1. This CDR3 contains 16 residues. The germline V gene has CDR1 DFQATT and CDR2 SNEGSKA (reference sequence). With 5 bases clipped from V and 5 bases from J, the junction kept 14 bases outside the gene matches. The CDR3 DNA sequence: TGCAGTGCTTCCCCGGCAGGGGGCCTAAAAAACAATGAGCAGTTCTTC. It codes for CSASPAGGLKNNEQFF.

V is TRBV7-9 and J is TRBJ1-3; unclear D gene. Trimming pared 3 bases from V and 7 bases from J, leaving 10 bases between. Germline-derived CDR1 and CDR2 are SEHNR and FQNEAQ (reference sequence). CDR3 length: 13 amino acids. DNA of the CDR3: TGTGCCAGCAGCTTGGGTCCGGGGAACACCATATATTTT. As protein: CASSLGPGNTIYF.

The chain links TRBV2 to TRBJ1-1; 8 bases align to TRBD1. The CDR3 consists of 15 residues. V trimming: 9 bases; J trimming: 1 base; junction bases outside the gene matches: 10. The germline V gene has CDR1 SNHLY and CDR2 FYNNEI. Here the CDR3 reads CARRTGKIENTEAFF. The DNA of the CDR3 is TGTGCCAGGAGGACAGGGAAAATTGAGAACACTGAAGCTTTCTTT. Full variable domain (outside the CDR3, taken from reference TRBV2 and TRBJ1-1): EPEVTQTPSHQVTQMGQEVILRCVPISNHLYFYWYRQILGQKVEFLVSFYNNEISEKSEIFDDQFSVERPDGSNFTLKIRSTKLEDSAMYFCARRTGKIENTEAFFGQGTRLTVV.

This chain connects TRBV12-3 or TRBV12-4 to TRBJ2-3; D is ambiguous. Trimming took off 6 bases at V and 7 bases at J, with 8 bases between the two ends. The CDR3 extends over 11 amino acids. CDR3 protein: CASRAQNTQYF. DNA of the CDR3: TGTGCCAGCAGAGCTCAGAATACGCAGTATTTT.

The chain joins TRBV24-1 to TRBJ2-1; TRBD2 aligns across 7 bases. The germline gives CDR1 KGHDR, CDR2 SFDVKD. V was pared by 9 bases and J by 4 bases, with 5 bases of the junction left unmatched. CDR3 length: 13 residues. In DNA form, the CDR3 reads TGTGCCACCTGGCGGGAGCGATACAATGAGCAGTTCTTC. Translating gives CATWRERYNEQFF.

CDR3 in DNA: TGTGCCAGCAGCCCCCAAGCCGGGGGGAACACCGGGGAGCTGTTTTTT. This codes for CASSPQAGGNTGELFF. The V call is TRBV3-1, the J call TRBJ2-2; D may be TRBD2 (6 bases). Trimming cost V 4 bases and J 1 base, with 13 bases left between them. The germline gives CDR1 LGHDT, CDR2 YNNKEL (reference sequence). This CDR3 is 16 amino acids long.

This clonotype was recorded a few times. The rearrangement links TRBV20-1 to TRBJ2-7; unclear D gene. The V end was cut by 0 bases, the J end by 2 bases, with 20 bases between. Germline V CDR1 and CDR2: DFQATT, SNEGSKA (reference sequence). The CDR3 runs 17 residues. Written as DNA, the CDR3 is TGCAGTGCTAGAGACCCCCATTCGGACGCGGTGACCTACGAGCAGTACTTC. Translation: CSARDPHSDAVTYEQYF.